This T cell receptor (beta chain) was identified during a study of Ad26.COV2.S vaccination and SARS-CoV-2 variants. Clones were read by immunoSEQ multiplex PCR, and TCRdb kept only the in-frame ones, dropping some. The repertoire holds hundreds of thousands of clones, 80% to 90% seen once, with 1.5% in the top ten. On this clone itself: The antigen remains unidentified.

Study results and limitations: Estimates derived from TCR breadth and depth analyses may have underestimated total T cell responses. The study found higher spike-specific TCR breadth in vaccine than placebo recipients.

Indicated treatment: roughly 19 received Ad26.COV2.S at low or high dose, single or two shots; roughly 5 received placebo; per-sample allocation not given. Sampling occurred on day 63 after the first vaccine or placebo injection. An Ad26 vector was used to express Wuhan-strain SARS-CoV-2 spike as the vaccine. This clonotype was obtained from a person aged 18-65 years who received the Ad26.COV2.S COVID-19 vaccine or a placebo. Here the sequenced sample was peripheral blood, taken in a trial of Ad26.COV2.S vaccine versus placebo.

CDR3 sequence: CASSPSRERQYGYTF. The CDR3 DNA is TGTGCCAGCAGCCCCTCACGAGAGAGACAATATGGCTACACCTTC. The V and J genes are TRBV7-2 and TRBJ1-2; D call uncertain. Germline CDR1 and CDR2: SGHTA and FQGNSA. The CDR3 sequence is 15 residues long. The germline V and J ends were trimmed by 5 bases and 5 bases, with 18 bases remaining between them.